Here is one TCR beta chain with its context. This sample is drawn from a study of blood T cell repertoires in COVID-19. About the research overall: The study drew acute and convalescent COVID-19 samples from the United States, Italy and Spain. PBMCs, B-cell-depleted T cells, or T cells provided the cDNA or gDNA that made up the material.

The V segment lost 5 bases and the J segment 3 bases; nucleotides outside the gene matches: 6. CDR1 is MNHEY, CDR2 SMNVEV, per germline (reference sequence). The CDR3 consists of 15 residues. How the authors handled the data: Cell counts per sample came from amplifying reference gene primers. Profiling relied on immunoSEQ multiplex PCR, and the TCRdb table lists in-frame clones only, not all of them. V and J calls and clone size are copied from that table; D and trimming were computed from the DNA. The sample includes some 270,000 clones, about nine tenths seen only once; the top ten take 2% to 2.5%.

The sequenced sample consisted of peripheral blood. This receptor was identified in a man aged 50-59 years with acute or convalescent COVID-19. The chain employs TRBV27 and TRBJ1-5; 8 positions agree with TRBD1. CDR3 sequence reads: CASSPDRVNNQPQHF. The CDR3 DNA reads as TGTGCCAGCAGTCCGGACAGGGTTAACAATCAGCCCCAGCATTTT.